This T cell receptor beta chain was sequenced for a study of T cell changes during pregnancy in multiple sclerosis. Method: immunoSEQ multiplex PCR; TCRdb's copy keeps in-frame clones and lacks some. The sample records 81,000 or so clones, around 93% being singletons. The sample in question was PBMCs, obtained in the first trimester of pregnancy. The TCR originated in a female donor in good health, serving as a control in a pregnancy study. Some clones in this sample may be carry-over from other donors' samples.

As DNA, the CDR3 is TGTGCCAGCAGTTCAGCAACAGGGGGTAGGGGCACTGAAGCTTTCTTT. Amino acids: CASSSATGGRGTEAFF. The chain employs TRBV27 and TRBJ1-1; 8 nucleotides match TRBD1. The germline CDR1 and CDR2 sequences are MNHEY and SMNVEV (reference sequence). The CDR3 runs to 16 residues. V trimming: 4 bases; J trimming: 4 bases; junction bases outside the gene matches: 11.